This T cell receptor beta chain was sequenced during a study of CD8+ T cells in alopecia areata. Study information: Treated patients took oral tofacitinib at 5 to 10 mg twice daily. Notes on the study in general: Scalp clonality, along with expanded CD8+ clones among the top 100, was significantly decreased by tofacitinib. How baseline CD8+ expansion relates to response remains uncertain (there was one nonresponder). Numerous clones, expanded in lesions, remained in scalp and blood during tofacitinib.

Treatment defined: oral pan-JAK inhibitor, 5-10 mg twice daily. RNA, once extracted, was reverse transcribed into cDNA for use as the sequencing template. Repertoires were generated with immunoSEQ multiplex PCR, while TCRdb's copy carries only in-frame clones and drops some. The table lists fewer than 250,000 clones, 60% of them singletons. The germline V gene has CDR1 SQVTM and CDR2 ANQGSEA. The CDR3 has 13 residues. V was trimmed by 6 bases and J by 1 base, leaving 12 bases between them. This clone was observed a handful of times. Its antigen is unknown. Sequencing was performed on CD4+ T cells sorted from blood, taken at week 4, from a patient treated with tofacitinib. This receptor was identified in a human donor with alopecia areata. The rearrangement uses TRBV29-1 and TRBJ1-1; D is unclear. CDR3 bases: TGCAGCGTGCTTGGACGGACGAACACTGAAGCTTTCTTT. The encoded protein is CSVLGRTNTEAFF.